This TCR beta chain was obtained from a study of CD8 T cells in Susac syndrome. Study as a whole: Blood was drawn from Susac syndrome patients while they were therapy-naive, on corticosteroids, or on intravenous immunoglobulin alone.

This CDR3 region has 12 residues. Germline CDR1 is LNHDA and CDR2 is SQIVND (reference sequence). Trimming removed 3 bases at V and 4 bases at J, with 6 bases between. Random hexamers were used to reverse transcribe about 0.5 to 1 ug of RNA. It was immunoSEQ multiplex PCR that amplified TCR beta CDR3 across 54 Vbeta and 13 Jbeta. TCRdb re-called the immunoSEQ multiplex PCR reads through MiXCR, storing one row per CDR3 protein. The top ten hold roughly 0.14% of the sample, which has some 110,000 distinct CDR3 sequences, 96% seen once. This TCR was recovered from a human donor with Susac syndrome. The sequenced sample consisted of CD4+ T cells from PBMCs. V usage is TRBV19 and J usage is TRBJ1-2; D is ambiguous. The CDR3 bases are TGTGCCAGTAGTATTTTGAGCTATGGCTACACCTTC. Protein product: CASSILSYGYTF. The whole variable domain, remainder taken from reference TRBV19 and TRBJ1-2, is DGGITQSPKYLFRKEGQNVTLSCEQNLNHDAMYWYRQDPGQGLRLIYYSQIVNDFQKGDIAEGYSVSREKKESFPLTVTSAQKNPTAFYLCASSILSYGYTFGSGTRLTVV.